The 3 T cell receptor delta chains reported below all come from one sample, sequenced in a study of gamma delta lymphoproliferative disorders and STAT genes. Sequencing used genomic DNA taken from PBMCs of patients and controls. TCRdb processed the multiplex PCR reads again with the CATT caller. The sample holds about 1,300 delta-chain clones, about 0.89% seen once. The sequencing input was blood. The source is a human donor in good health.

A remark on this clone: The protein TCRdb gives is from a much larger clone and does not agree with this DNA's translation at residue 9, likely a read error; the protein shown here comes from the DNA. The chain employs TRDV2 and TRDJ1, with a weak D call TRDD3 (5 bases). The germline V and J ends were trimmed by 0 bases and 0 bases, with 19 bases remaining between them. The CDR3 is made up of 18 amino acids. The germline V gene encodes CDR1 GEAIGNYY and CDR2 EKD. The CDR3 region is CACDTVGLPGANTDKLIF. Written as DNA, the CDR3 is TGTGCCTGTGACACCGTGGGGTTACCGGGGGCTAACACCGATAAACTCATCTTT.

This clone has ten or more counts. This sequence is one base from a far larger clone and is likely a read error. The chain's CDR3 is CALGQPLPHPLRLGDPPKLIF. The CDR3 region has the DNA TGTGCTCTTGGGCAACCCTTGCCACATCCCCTGAGACTGGGGGACCCCCCTAAACTCATCTTT. The rearrangement links TRDV1 to TRDJ1; 9 bases are shared with TRDD3. The J segment lost 7 bases and the V segment lost 5 bases, leaving 29 bases of the junction unmatched. Germline loops: CDR1 TSWWSYY, CDR2 QGS. The CDR3 contains 21 residues.

This clone turned up a few times. The chain couples TRDV2 to TRDJ1, with D possibly TRDD3 on 6 matching bases. The CDR3 covers 18 residues. Trimming removed 0 bases at V and 0 bases at J, with 19 bases between. The germline V gene has CDR1 GEAIGNYY and CDR2 EKD. The CDR3 DNA follows: TGTGCCTGTGACACCCCCTGGCCGTACTGGGCGTACACCGATAAACTCATCTTT. It specifies CACDTPWPYWAYTDKLIF.